What follows is one T cell receptor beta chain and its context. The data originate from a study of OX40 agonist ivuxolimab in advanced cancers. The data were produced by immunoSEQ multiplex PCR, yet TCRdb's version contains in-frame clones alone and is incomplete. The data show over 55,000 clones, with 86% seen just once and less than 0.6% held by the top ten. This CDR3 spans 18 amino acids. This TCR was recovered from an adult with an advanced solid tumor such as melanoma, head and neck, liver or kidney cancer. The specimen was CD4+ or CD8+ T cells sorted from blood, collected in a trial of the OX40 agonist ivuxolimab. The chain has TRBV21-1 and TRBJ1-5; the D call TRBD1 from the table was never checked on the DNA. TRBV21-1 is a documented pseudogene. The CDR3 nucleotides read TGTGCCAGCAGCAAAGAGGGCTCCCACAGGGAACGCAATCAGCCCCAGCATTTT. Encoded protein: CASSKEGSHRERNQPQHF.